The 29 T cell receptor beta chains below come from one sample, sequenced in a study of vaccination effects on CD4 cells after COVID-19. Expansion of antigen-specific CD4+ T cells with viral peptide pools was carried out by the ViraFEST assay before sequencing. At the end of more than 8 days of culture, CD4+ T cells were isolated. These receptors' antigens are unknown. The table came from immunoSEQ multiplex PCR; TCRdb's copy has only in-frame clones and leaves some out. Here the sample spans over 55,000 clones, roughly 79% being singletons. Here the sequenced sample was CD4+ T cells from PBMCs cultured with HCoV-229E spike peptides, taken before COVID-19 vaccination. The source is a human donor who received a COVID-19 vaccine.

The J gene is TRBJ1-1, the V gene TRBV14; tentative D call: TRBD1 (5 bases). Germline CDR1 is SGHDN and CDR2 is FVKESK. V dropped 1 base and J dropped 0 bases, with 15 bases sitting between them. The CDR3 has 17 amino acids. CDR3 amino acids: CASSQAGLRQMNTEAFF. In DNA, the CDR3 is TGTGCCAGCAGCCAAGCAGGATTGCGACAGATGAACACTGAAGCTTTCTTT.

V usage is TRBV2 and J usage is TRBJ2-1; 10 nucleotides match TRBD2. The CDR3 is made up of 14 amino acids. Germline trimming cut 6 bases from V and 7 bases from J; bases unmatched to any gene: 6. CDR1 is SNHLY and CDR2 is FYNNEI in the germline V gene. CDR3 sequence (DNA): TGTGCCAGCAGAAAATCTAGCGGGGGAAATGAGCAGTTCTTC. Translation: CASRKSSGGNEQFF.

The rearrangement uses TRBV3-1 (or the pseudogene TRBV3-2) and TRBJ1-5, with 12 bases that match TRBD1. Trimming cost V 4 bases and J 6 bases; bases outside gene matches: 13. Germline V CDR1 and CDR2: LGHDT, YNNKEL (reference sequence). The CDR3 has 18 residues. CDR3 DNA sequence: TGTGCCAGCAGCCCAAGTCCCGGGACAGGGGGCGCGGGTCAGCCCCAGCATTTT. Protein sequence: CASSPSPGTGGAGQPQHF.

The chain couples TRBV19 to TRBJ2-5, with a possible D match to TRBD1 (6 bases). The CDR3 loop spans 16 amino acids. With 5 bases removed from V and 1 base from J, the gap between germline ends came to 17 bases. The germline gives CDR1 LNHDA, CDR2 SQIVND (reference sequence). CDR3 nucleotide sequence: TGTGCCAGTAGTCCACGGACAGTCGTAGCCCAAGAGACCCAGTACTTC. Translating gives CASSPRTVVAQETQYF.

This clone showed up just once. This chain uses TRBV6-5 with TRBJ2-5; 7 bases line up with TRBD1. The CDR3 runs 14 residues. Germline CDR1 is MNHEY and CDR2 is SVGAGI. The V and J ends lost 5 bases and 7 bases, in that order; junction bases with no gene match: 10. CDR3 sequence (DNA): TGTGCCAGCAGTCGAGCCGGGGACAGCGGGACCCAGTACTTC. It translates to CASSRAGDSGTQYF.

V usage is TRBV2 and J usage is TRBJ2-2; 9 bases align to TRBD2. Germline CDR1 reads SNHLY; CDR2 reads FYNNEI. J gave up 4 bases and V 6 bases, and 12 bases lay outside the gene matches. The CDR3 loop spans 17 amino acids. The CDR3 nucleotides read TGTGCCAGCAGCGGCGGGGGGGCCGTCGGTAGCACCGGGGAGCTGTTTTTT. Encoded protein: CASSGGGAVGSTGELFF.

This rearrangement joins TRBV7-9 to TRBJ1-3, with 7 bases aligning to TRBD1. CDR1 is SEHNR and CDR2 is FQNEAQ in the germline V gene (reference sequence). J lost 0 bases, V lost 5 bases, and 4 bases had no gene match. CDR3 size: 15 residues. This CDR3 reads CASSPTGDSGNTIYF. The CDR3 region has the DNA TGTGCCAGCAGCCCAACAGGGGACTCTGGAAACACCATATATTTT.

The chain links TRBV2 to TRBJ2-4; TRBD2 aligns across 7 bases. The CDR3 spans 15 residues. V lost 6 bases, J lost 6 bases, and 11 bases stayed unmatched. Germline assignment: CDR1 SNHLY and CDR2 FYNNEI. CDR3 region: CASSAQTSLTNIQYF. The CDR3 bases are TGTGCCAGCAGCGCTCAGACTAGCTTGACAAACATTCAGTACTTC.

This clone was detected once. This rearrangement joins TRBV12-3 or TRBV12-4 to TRBJ1-6; D call uncertain. V was trimmed by 5 bases and J by 7 bases, leaving 9 bases between them. The CDR3 covers 13 residues. As DNA, the CDR3 is TGTGCCAGCAGTGACCTGGGGAATTCACCCCTCCACTTT. Encoded protein: CASSDLGNSPLHF.

The chain combines TRBV28 with TRBJ1-2; tentatively, D is TRBD1 (6 bases). This CDR3 region has 13 residues. Trimming shortened V by 4 bases and J by 4 bases, and 10 bases separated the two germline ends. Germline V gene data show CDR1 as MDHEN and CDR2 as SYDVKM. The CDR3 region has the DNA TGTGCCAGCAGTTACAGGGCAGCCTATGGCTACACCTTC. The encoded protein is CASSYRAAYGYTF.

This clone has a single count. The J gene is TRBJ2-5, the V gene TRBV5-6; D may be TRBD1 or TRBD2 (5 bases each). V was trimmed by 4 bases and J by 6 bases, leaving 19 bases between them. CDR1 is SGHDT, CDR2 YYEEEE, per germline. The CDR3 length is 15 residues. The CDR3 DNA reads TGTGCCAGCAGCCCCGGGACGGAGACTTGGAAGACCCAGTACTTC. This codes for CASSPGTETWKTQYF.

CDR3 in amino acids: CASSPGTNIGWYV. In nucleotides, the CDR3 is TGTGCCAGCTCACCTGGGACAAACATAGGCTGGTACGTC. This chain uses TRBV18 with TRBJ2-7, with D possibly TRBD1 on 6 matching bases. Per the germline V gene, CDR1 is KGHSH and CDR2 is LQKENI. The CDR3 contains 13 residues. V was pared by 3 bases and J by 12 bases, with 18 bases between.

The chain recombines TRBV27 with TRBJ1-2, with D uncertain. This CDR3 is 13 amino acids long. The ends were cut back, 5 bases at V and 8 bases at J, with 15 bases in the middle. Germline V CDR1 and CDR2: MNHEY, SMNVEV (reference sequence). The CDR3 DNA follows: TGTGCCAGCAGTCCAATCCGGGAGAGAGGCTACACCTTC. Amino acid sequence: CASSPIRERGYTF.

The V gene is TRBV7-9, the J gene TRBJ1-5, with 7 positions matching TRBD1. The CDR3 spans 15 residues. Germline V gives CDR1 SEHNR, CDR2 FQNEAQ (reference sequence). Unmatched junction bases numbered 4, after V lost 5 bases and J lost 0 bases. DNA for the CDR3: TGTGCCAGCAGCCTTACAGGGGTTAGCAATCAGCCCCAGCATTTT. Protein: CASSLTGVSNQPQHF. The whole variable domain, remainder taken from reference TRBV7-9 and TRBJ1-5, is DTGVSQNPRHKITKRGQNVTFRCDPISEHNRLYWYRQTLGQGPEFLTYFQNEAQLEKSRLLSDRFSAERPKGSFSTLEIQRTEQGDSAMYLCASSLTGVSNQPQHFGDGTRLSIL.

The chain couples TRBV5-1 to TRBJ2-3; D gene ambiguous. The CDR3 runs to 14 residues. From germline, CDR1 is SGHRS and CDR2 YFSETQ. V lost 0 bases and J 2 bases, leaving 7 bases between the germline ends. The CDR3 is CASSLDDSTDTQYF. The CDR3 DNA sequence: TGCGCCAGCAGCTTGGATGACTCCACAGATACGCAGTATTTT.

The sample holds one count of this clone. The rearrangement joins TRBV6-1 to TRBJ1-5; D perhaps matches TRBD1 (5 bases). V was cut by 0 bases and J by 0 bases, with 9 bases left in between. This CDR3 has 16 amino acids. Germline V CDR1 and CDR2: MNHNS, SASEGT. The CDR3 DNA reads as TGTGCCAGCAGTGAAGCAGGGGTTTATAGCAATCAGCCCCAGCATTTT. It yields the protein CASSEAGVYSNQPQHF.

The chain carries TRBV6-5 and TRBJ2-5, with TRBD2 identical over 10 bases. The CDR3 consists of 16 residues. Germline V gene sequence: CDR1 MNHEY, CDR2 SVGAGI. The J segment lost 5 bases and the V segment lost 0 bases, leaving 6 bases of the junction unmatched. The CDR3 sequence is CASSYSGSGGPETQYF. The DNA of the CDR3 is TGTGCCAGCAGTTACTCGGGTAGCGGGGGGCCGGAGACCCAGTACTTC.

The chain employs TRBV11-3 and TRBJ2-1; D gene uncertain. The germline gives CDR1 SGHNT, CDR2 YENEEA. Trimming removed 1 base at V and 9 bases at J, with 13 bases between. This CDR3 is 14 amino acids long. The chain's CDR3 is CASSLAGLAAEQFF. Here the CDR3 DNA reads TGTGCCAGCAGCTTAGCTGGGCTTGCGGCTGAGCAGTTCTTC.

The chain combines TRBV30 with TRBJ1-2; perhaps TRBD1 as D (6 bases). Germline CDR1 reads GTSNPN; CDR2 reads SVGIG (reference sequence). The CDR3 totals 13 residues. V was shortened by 2 bases and J by 6 bases, with 13 bases between the two germline ends. CDR3 nucleotide sequence: TGTGCCTGGAGTCAGCAGGGGTTACATGGCTACACCTTC. Translation gives CAWSQQGLHGYTF.

This chain connects TRBV30 to TRBJ2-3; TRBD2 matches at 16 bases. The ends lost 2 bases at V and 5 bases at J; junction bases unmatched: 13. In germline, CDR1 is GTSNPN, CDR2 SVGIG (reference sequence). There are 19 residues in the CDR3. The CDR3 reads CAWSSPGLAGGQSRDTQYF. CDR3 nucleotides: TGTGCCTGGAGTTCTCCGGGACTAGCGGGGGGGCAATCGAGAGATACGCAGTATTTT.

The gene calls are TRBV5-6 and TRBJ2-1; the match to TRBD1 covers 8 bases. Trimming took 4 bases from V and 8 from J; bases not matched to a gene: 17. CDR1 is SGHDT, CDR2 YYEEEE, per germline. There are 17 residues in the CDR3. The CDR3 loop is CASSIPAWQGAGDEQFF. CDR3 in DNA: TGTGCCAGCAGCATACCTGCGTGGCAGGGGGCAGGCGATGAGCAGTTCTTC.

The genes are TRBV19 and TRBJ2-5; TRBD1 matches 7 bases. The CDR3 extends over 14 amino acids. V shed 4 bases and J 9 bases; nucleotides not matched to a gene: 11. Germline V gene sequence: CDR1 LNHDA, CDR2 SQIVND (reference sequence). The CDR3 sequence: CASSRQGSPGSQYF. The CDR3 nucleotides read TGTGCCAGTAGTAGACAGGGAAGCCCGGGATCCCAGTACTTC.

This clone appeared a few times. The rearrangement links TRBV6-2 or TRBV6-3 to TRBJ1-5, with D perhaps TRBD1 (6 bases). V was pared by 4 bases and J by 7 bases, with 17 bases between. CDR1 MNHEY and CDR2 SVGEGT come from the germline V gene. This CDR3 region has 15 residues. The DNA for the CDR3 is TGTGCCAGCAGTTCCCGCATGACCAGGGGACAGCCCCAGCATTTT. This translates into CASSSRMTRGQPQHF.

The chain links TRBV29-1 to TRBJ1-5; D is ambiguous. CDR1 and CDR2 from the germline V gene are SQVTM and ANQGSEA. The length of the CDR3 is 12 residues. Trimming took 5 bases from V and 2 from J, leaving 7 bases between them. CDR3 sequence: CSVLMGNQPQHF. CDR3 nucleotides: TGCAGCGTTCTAATGGGCAATCAGCCCCAGCATTTT.

This chain links TRBV18 with TRBJ2-2; D is possibly TRBD1 or TRBD2 (5 bases each). With 10 bases removed from V and 1 base from J, the gap between germline ends came to 13 bases. Germline V lookup: CDR1 KGHSH, CDR2 LQKENI. CDR3 length: 14 residues. The CDR3 reads CATLGTLNTGELFF. In DNA form, the CDR3 reads TGTGCCACATTAGGGACGTTGAACACCGGGGAGCTGTTTTTT. The full variable domain, rest sourced from reference TRBV18 and TRBJ2-2, is NAGVMQNPRHLVRRRGQEARLRCSPMKGHSHVYWYRQLPEEGLKFMVYLQKENIIDESGMPKERFSAEFPKEGPSILRIQQVVRGDSAAYFCATLGTLNTGELFFGEGSRLTVL.

The chain links TRBV10-2 to TRBJ1-5; D unclear. V was shortened by 4 bases and J by 4 bases, with 5 bases between the two germline ends. Per germline, CDR1 WSHSY and CDR2 SAAADI. This CDR3 comprises 12 residues. The chain's CDR3 is CASSVGNQPQHF. The CDR3 bases are TGCGCCAGCAGTGTGGGGAATCAGCCCCAGCATTTT.

The chain links TRBV3-1 (or the pseudogene TRBV3-2) to TRBJ2-1; TRBD1 agrees at 8 bases. This CDR3 spans 15 amino acids. Per the germline V gene, CDR1 is LGHDT and CDR2 is YNNKEL (reference sequence). V trimming: 4 bases; J trimming: 2 bases; junction bases outside the gene matches: 4. The CDR3: CASSPGTGAYNEQFF. The CDR3 DNA follows: TGTGCCAGCAGCCCTGGGACAGGAGCCTACAATGAGCAGTTCTTC.

This clone was found a few times. V usage is TRBV5-6 and J usage is TRBJ1-2, with a possible D match to TRBD1 (6 bases). Germline V gene data show CDR1 as SGHDT and CDR2 as YYEEEE. Trimming left V 3 bases short and J 8 bases short, with 20 bases between. CDR3 length equals 15 residues. The CDR3 DNA reads TGTGCCAGCAGCTATGGCTATCAGGGGATTAGCGGCTACACCTTC. This translates into CASSYGYQGISGYTF.

The chain employs TRBV9 and TRBJ1-1; unclear D gene. V was cut by 2 bases and J by 1 base, with 9 bases left in between. Germline CDR1 reads SGDLS; CDR2 reads YYNGEE. The CDR3 is 14 residues long. This CDR3 is CASSVSVQNTEAFF. In DNA form, the CDR3 reads TGTGCCAGCAGCGTCTCAGTCCAGAACACTGAAGCTTTCTTT.